A single sample is the source of the 18 T cell receptor beta chains below, sequenced in a study of regulatory T cells in long-lasting Graves disease. Time point described: persistent/refractory GD, antithyroid drugs over 5 years with positive TRAb. TCR sequences were obtained from RNA taken from PBMCs. TCR beta libraries were built with iRepertoire HTBI primers and Arm-PCR of CDR3 regions. TCRdb reprocessed the multiplex PCR reads via MiXCR and lists one record per CDR3 protein. The data show around 400,000 distinct CDR3 sequences, 21% seen once. This sample comprised peripheral blood mononuclear cells (PBMCs), obtained when the disease was refractory, from a patient treated with antithyroid drugs. The receptors stem from a female donor with Graves disease.

Many counts were recorded for this clonotype. The chain uses TRBV7-9 and TRBJ2-7, with TRBD1 matching over 7 bases. CDR3 size: 14 residues. From germline, CDR1 is SEHNR and CDR2 FQNEAQ (reference sequence). V was pared by 5 bases and J by 2 bases, with 6 bases of the junction left unmatched. The CDR3 region is CASSDRDSTYEQYF. In DNA, the CDR3 is TGTGCCAGCAGCGACCGGGACAGCACCTACGAGCAGTACTTC.

This clonotype was observed many times. The V call is TRBV28, the J call TRBJ1-5, with 7 bases aligning to TRBD1. Germline CDR1 and CDR2: MDHEN and SYDVKM. The CDR3 consists of 14 residues. Losses at the gene ends were 6 bases for V and 3 bases for J; bases not matched to a gene: 5. The CDR3 reads CASSQTGFNQPQHF. The DNA for the CDR3 is TGTGCCAGCAGCCAGACAGGGTTCAATCAGCCCCAGCATTTT.

This clonotype was detected a few times. CDR3 residues: CSASRMGTVTYEQYF. For the CDR3, the DNA is TGCAGTGCTAGTCGGATGGGGACAGTAACCTACGAGCAGTACTTC. The rearrangement joins TRBV20-1 to TRBJ2-7; TRBD1 agrees at 7 bases. The CDR3 totals 15 residues. Losses at the gene ends were 3 bases for V and 2 bases for J; bases not matched to a gene: 10. Germline CDR1 is DFQATT and CDR2 is SNEGSKA (reference sequence).

This clonotype appeared once. The V and J genes are TRBV7-2 and TRBJ2-3; maybe TRBD2 (6 bases). Per germline, CDR1 SGHTA and CDR2 FQGNSA. The CDR3 has 17 amino acids. V lost 0 bases, J lost 8 bases, and 21 bases lay in between. CDR3 DNA sequence: TGTGCCAGCAGCTTAGCGTCGGGCGGGACCTCTGGTGGTACGCAGTATTTT. This translates into CASSLASGGTSGGTQYF.

The genes are TRBV7-9 and TRBJ2-2, with D possibly being TRBD1 (6 bases). This CDR3 is built from 14 residues. Per the germline V gene, CDR1 is SEHNR and CDR2 is FQNEAQ (reference sequence). Trimming removed 5 bases from V and 2 bases from J, with 9 bases in between. CDR3 loop: CASSVQGNTGELFF. The DNA of the CDR3 is TGTGCCAGCAGCGTACAGGGAAACACCGGGGAGCTGTTTTTT. The entire variable domain, with the rest obtained from reference TRBV7-9 and TRBJ2-2, is as follows: DTGVSQNPRHKITKRGQNVTFRCDPISEHNRLYWYRQTLGQGPEFLTYFQNEAQLEKSRLLSDRFSAERPKGSFSTLEIQRTEQGDSAMYLCASSVQGNTGELFFGEGSRLTVL.

V is TRBV5-8 and J is TRBJ2-2; 7 positions agree with TRBD1. This CDR3 comprises 16 residues. J was trimmed by 6 bases and V by 2 bases; bases with no gene match: 10. Germline V gives CDR1 SGHTS, CDR2 YDEGEE. CDR3 sequence reads: CASSFSTGVNAGELFF. In DNA form, the CDR3 reads TGTGCCAGCAGCTTTAGTACAGGGGTAAACGCCGGGGAGCTGTTTTTT.

Many counts were recorded for this clonotype. The chain is built from TRBV6-2 or TRBV6-3 and TRBJ1-1; possibly TRBD1 for D (5 bases). Trimming shortened V by 2 bases and J by 1 base, and 8 bases separated the two germline ends. Germline V gives CDR1 MNHEY, CDR2 SVGEGT. This CDR3 contains 14 residues. CDR3 bases: TGTGCCAGCAGTTACACTACAGGGAACACTGAAGCTTTCTTT. Translated, it gives CASSYTTGNTEAFF.

This clonotype was counted many times. The V and J genes are TRBV2 and TRBJ1-5; the match to TRBD1 covers 7 bases. This CDR3 is 14 amino acids long. Germline assignment: CDR1 SNHLY and CDR2 FYNNEI. V shed 6 bases, J shed 5 bases, and the junction held 7 bases outside the gene matches. CDR3 loop: CASSLQGLDQPQHF. The CDR3, as DNA: TGTGCCAGCAGCCTACAGGGGCTTGATCAGCCCCAGCATTTT.

This clonotype was counted at least ten times. The DNA for the CDR3 is TGTGCCAGCAGTGGGAGGGCGGCAGGGAACTACGAGCAGTACTTC. Protein: CASSGRAAGNYEQYF. The chain joins TRBV28 to TRBJ2-7, with 7 bases matching TRBD2. This CDR3 spans 15 amino acids. Germline-derived CDR1 and CDR2 are MDHEN and SYDVKM. V was clipped by 5 bases and J by 3 bases; unmatched bases: 10.

This chain links TRBV2 with TRBJ2-3, with D hard to call. The CDR3 contains 15 residues. V was cut by 3 bases and J by 2 bases, with 12 bases left in between. The germline V gene has CDR1 SNHLY and CDR2 FYNNEI. CDR3 sequence reads: CASSEGSLLTDTQYF. The CDR3 DNA is TGTGCCAGCAGTGAGGGCAGCTTGCTCACAGATACGCAGTATTTT.

This clonotype was recorded a few times. The rearrangement links TRBV7-8 to TRBJ2-7; D is perhaps TRBD1 (6 bases). V shed 7 bases and J shed 6 bases, with 22 bases lying between them. From germline, CDR1 is SGHVS and CDR2 FQNEAQ. The CDR3 spans 15 residues. The CDR3 coding sequence is TGTGCCAGCACCCGAGCAGGGGCCCGGGGTGGCGAGCAGTACTTC. It specifies CASTRAGARGGEQYF.

This clonotype was counted at least ten times. The V and J genes are TRBV28 and TRBJ1-1; possible D gene TRBD1, 6 bases. Germline V gives CDR1 MDHEN, CDR2 SYDVKM. The CDR3 has 13 residues. V was shortened by 0 bases and J by 6 bases, with 8 bases between the two germline ends. For the CDR3, the DNA is TGTGCCAGCAGTTTATGGGGGGCGTCTGAAGCTTTCTTT. As protein: CASSLWGASEAFF.

This clonotype was recorded a few times. The V call is TRBV11-3, the J call TRBJ2-2, with 9 nucleotides matching TRBD1. V shed 5 bases and J 5 bases; nucleotides not matched to a gene: 6. CDR1 is SGHNT, CDR2 YENEEA, per germline. This CDR3 comprises 15 residues. The CDR3, as DNA: TGTGCCAGCAGCCACCGGGACAGGGTTACCGGGGAGCTGTTTTTT. Residues: CASSHRDRVTGELFF.

In this sample, this clonotype turned up a few times. The J gene is TRBJ2-7, the V gene TRBV5-1, with D perhaps assigned TRBD1 or TRBD2 (5 bases each). The CDR3 totals 16 residues. Trimming left V 0 bases short and J 4 bases short, with 17 bases between. Germline assignment: CDR1 SGHRS and CDR2 YFSETQ. The CDR3 loop is CASSLDGASVLYEQYF. Here the CDR3 DNA reads TGCGCCAGCAGCTTGGACGGGGCATCTGTTCTATACGAGCAGTACTTC.

This rearrangement joins TRBV7-9 to TRBJ2-2; 9 bases map to TRBD2. V lost 5 bases to trimming and J lost 0 bases; unmatched junction nucleotides: 4. CDR1 and CDR2 from the germline V gene are SEHNR and FQNEAQ (reference sequence). The CDR3 sequence is 16 residues long. This CDR3 reads CASSGLAGPNTGELFF. CDR3 DNA: TGTGCCAGCAGCGGTCTAGCGGGACCGAACACCGGGGAGCTGTTTTTT.

This clonotype came up many times. The genes are TRBV28 and TRBJ1-1, with 10 bases lining up with TRBD1. The CDR3 totals 15 residues. CDR1 is MDHEN, CDR2 SYDVKM, per germline. V dropped 2 bases and J dropped 3; count of bases not matched to a gene: 3. The CDR3 nucleotides are TGTGCCAGCAGTTTACGGGACAGGGGATACACTGAAGCTTTCTTT. This sequence encodes CASSLRDRGYTEAFF. Combining the CDR3 with reference TRBV28 and TRBJ1-1 gives the whole variable domain DVKVTQSSRYLVKRTGEKVFLECVQDMDHENMFWYRQDPGLGLRLIYFSYDVKMKEKGDIPEGYSVSREKKERFSLILESASTNQTSMYLCASSLRDRGYTEAFFGQGTRLTVV.

Ten or more counts support this clonotype. The chain combines TRBV10-1 with TRBJ2-7; D might be TRBD1 (5 bases). The CDR3 is 13 residues long. Germline assignment: CDR1 WNHNN and CDR2 SYGVQD (reference sequence). V gave up 0 bases and J gave up 6 bases, with 9 bases separating them. The CDR3 DNA is TGCGCCAGCAGTGAGTCGAAAAGGGGCGAGCAGTACTTC. Protein sequence: CASSESKRGEQYF.

The rearrangement uses TRBV7-2 and TRBJ2-7; tentatively, D is TRBD2 (7 bases). Germline V gene lookup returns CDR1 SGHTA and CDR2 FQGNSA. This CDR3 has 15 residues. Trimming removed 2 bases at V and 2 bases at J, with 13 bases between. The chain's CDR3 is CASSLLGGRAYEQYF. DNA for the CDR3: TGTGCCAGCAGCTTATTGGGGGGGCGAGCCTACGAGCAGTACTTC.